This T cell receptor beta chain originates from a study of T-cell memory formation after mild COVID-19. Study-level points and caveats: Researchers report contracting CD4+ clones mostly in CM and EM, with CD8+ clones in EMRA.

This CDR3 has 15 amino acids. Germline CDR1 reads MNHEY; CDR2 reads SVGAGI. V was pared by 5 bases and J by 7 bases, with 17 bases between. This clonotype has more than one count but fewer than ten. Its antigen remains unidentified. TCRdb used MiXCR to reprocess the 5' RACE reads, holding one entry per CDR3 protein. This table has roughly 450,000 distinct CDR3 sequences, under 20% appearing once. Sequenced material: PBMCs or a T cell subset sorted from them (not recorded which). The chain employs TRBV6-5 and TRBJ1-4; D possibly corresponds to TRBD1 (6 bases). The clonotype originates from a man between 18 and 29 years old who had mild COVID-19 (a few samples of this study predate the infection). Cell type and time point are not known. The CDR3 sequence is CASSTYRGASEKLFF. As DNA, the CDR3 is TGTGCCAGCAGTACCTACCGGGGGGCCAGTGAAAAACTGTTTTTT.